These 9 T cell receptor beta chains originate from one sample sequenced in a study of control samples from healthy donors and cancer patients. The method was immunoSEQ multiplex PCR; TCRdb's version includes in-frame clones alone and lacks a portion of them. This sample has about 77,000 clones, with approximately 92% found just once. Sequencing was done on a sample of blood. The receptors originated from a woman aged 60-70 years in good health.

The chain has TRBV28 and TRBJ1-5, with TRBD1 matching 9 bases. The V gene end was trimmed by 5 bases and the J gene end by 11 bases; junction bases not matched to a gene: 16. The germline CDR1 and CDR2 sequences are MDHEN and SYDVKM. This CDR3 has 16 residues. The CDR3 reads CASSPQTLGQGNSQHF. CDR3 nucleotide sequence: TGTGCCAGCAGTCCCCAAACCCTGGGACAGGGAAACTCCCAGCATTTT.

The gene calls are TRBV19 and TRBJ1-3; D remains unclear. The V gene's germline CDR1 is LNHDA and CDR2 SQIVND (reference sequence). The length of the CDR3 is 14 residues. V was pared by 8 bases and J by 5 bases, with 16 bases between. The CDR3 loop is CASGPPADRNTIYF. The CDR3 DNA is TGTGCCAGTGGCCCCCCAGCGGACCGAAACACCATATATTTT. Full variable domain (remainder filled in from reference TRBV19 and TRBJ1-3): DGGITQSPKYLFRKEGQNVTLSCEQNLNHDAMYWYRQDPGQGLRLIYYSQIVNDFQKGDIAEGYSVSREKKESFPLTVTSAQKNPTAFYLCASGPPADRNTIYFGEGSWLTVV.

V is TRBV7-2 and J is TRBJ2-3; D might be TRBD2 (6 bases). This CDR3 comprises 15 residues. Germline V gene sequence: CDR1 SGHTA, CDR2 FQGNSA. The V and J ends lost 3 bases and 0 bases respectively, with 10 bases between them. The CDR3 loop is CASSLRGRSTDTQYF. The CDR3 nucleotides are TGTGCCAGCAGCTTGCGGGGCCGGAGCACAGATACGCAGTATTTT.

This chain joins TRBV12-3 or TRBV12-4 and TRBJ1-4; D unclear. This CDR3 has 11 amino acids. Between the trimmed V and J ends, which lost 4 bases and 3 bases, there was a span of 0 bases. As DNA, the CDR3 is TGTGCCAGCAGTTCTAATGAAAAACTGTTTTTT. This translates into CASSSNEKLFF.

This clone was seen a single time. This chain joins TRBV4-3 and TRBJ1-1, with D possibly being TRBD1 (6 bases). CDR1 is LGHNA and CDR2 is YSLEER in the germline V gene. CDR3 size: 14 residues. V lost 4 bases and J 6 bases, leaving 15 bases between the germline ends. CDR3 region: CASSRAQGTAEAFF. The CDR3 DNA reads TGCGCCAGCAGCCGTGCACAGGGTACCGCTGAAGCTTTCTTT.

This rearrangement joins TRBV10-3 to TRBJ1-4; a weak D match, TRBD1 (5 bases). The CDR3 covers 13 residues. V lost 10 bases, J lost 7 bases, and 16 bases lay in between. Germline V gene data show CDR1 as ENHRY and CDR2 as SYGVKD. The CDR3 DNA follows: TGTGCCACCACCGGGGGACCCACTGAAAAACTGTTTTTT. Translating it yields CATTGGPTEKLFF.

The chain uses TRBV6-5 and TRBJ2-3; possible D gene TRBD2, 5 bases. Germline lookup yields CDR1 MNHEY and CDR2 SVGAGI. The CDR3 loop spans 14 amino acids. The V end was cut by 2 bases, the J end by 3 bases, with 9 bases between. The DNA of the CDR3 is TGTGCCAGCAGTTACCGAGGGAATACAGATACGCAGTATTTT. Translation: CASSYRGNTDTQYF.

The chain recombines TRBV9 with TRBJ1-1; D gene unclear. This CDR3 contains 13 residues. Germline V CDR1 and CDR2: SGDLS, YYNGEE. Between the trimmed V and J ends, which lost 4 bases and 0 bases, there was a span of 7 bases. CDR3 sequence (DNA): TGTGCCAGCAGCATAACAGTGAACACTGAAGCTTTCTTT. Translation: CASSITVNTEAFF.

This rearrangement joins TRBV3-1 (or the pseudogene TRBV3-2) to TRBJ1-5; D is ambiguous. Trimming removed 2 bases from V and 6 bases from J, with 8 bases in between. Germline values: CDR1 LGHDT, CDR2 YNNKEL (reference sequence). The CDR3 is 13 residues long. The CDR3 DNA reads TGTGCCAGCAGCCAAAGCCGGGGTCAGCCCCAGCATTTT. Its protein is CASSQSRGQPQHF.